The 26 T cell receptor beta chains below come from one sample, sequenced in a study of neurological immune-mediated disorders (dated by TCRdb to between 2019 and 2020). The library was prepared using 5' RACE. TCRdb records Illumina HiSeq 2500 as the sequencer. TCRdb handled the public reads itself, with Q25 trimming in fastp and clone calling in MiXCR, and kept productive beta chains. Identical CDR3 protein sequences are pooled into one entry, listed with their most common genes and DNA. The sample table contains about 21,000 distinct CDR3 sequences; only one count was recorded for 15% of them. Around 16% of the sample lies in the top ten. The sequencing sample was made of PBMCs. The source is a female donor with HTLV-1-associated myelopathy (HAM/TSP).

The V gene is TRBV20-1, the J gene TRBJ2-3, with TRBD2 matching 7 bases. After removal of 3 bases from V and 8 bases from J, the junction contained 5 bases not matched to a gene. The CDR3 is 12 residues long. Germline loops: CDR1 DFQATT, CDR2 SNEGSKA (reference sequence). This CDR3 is CSASLGGVTQYF. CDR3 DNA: TGCAGTGCTAGTTTGGGGGGGGTTACGCAGTATTTT.

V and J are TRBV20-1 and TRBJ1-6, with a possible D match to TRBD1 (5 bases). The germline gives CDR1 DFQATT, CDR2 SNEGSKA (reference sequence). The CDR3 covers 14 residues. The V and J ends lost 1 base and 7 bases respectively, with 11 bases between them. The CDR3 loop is CSARAGLLNSPLHF. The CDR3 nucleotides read TGCAGTGCTAGAGCGGGGCTACTAAATTCACCCCTCCACTTT.

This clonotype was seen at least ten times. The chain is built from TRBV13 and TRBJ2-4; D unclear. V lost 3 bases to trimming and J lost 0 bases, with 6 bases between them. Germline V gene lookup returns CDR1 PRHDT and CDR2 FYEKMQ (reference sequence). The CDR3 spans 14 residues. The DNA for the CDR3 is TGTGCCAGCAGCTTCGGCAGAGCCAAAAACATTCAGTACTTC. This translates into CASSFGRAKNIQYF.

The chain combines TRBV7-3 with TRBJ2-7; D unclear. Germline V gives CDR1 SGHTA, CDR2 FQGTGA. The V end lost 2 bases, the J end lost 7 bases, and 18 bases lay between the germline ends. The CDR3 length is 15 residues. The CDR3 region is CASSLGDPAYNEQYF. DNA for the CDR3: TGTGCCAGCAGCTTAGGAGACCCTGCCTACAATGAGCAGTACTTC.

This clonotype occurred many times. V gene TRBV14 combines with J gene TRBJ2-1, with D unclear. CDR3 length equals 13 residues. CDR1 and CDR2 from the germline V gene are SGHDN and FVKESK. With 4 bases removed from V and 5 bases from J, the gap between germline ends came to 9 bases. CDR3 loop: CASSLGRNNEQFF. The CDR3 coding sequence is TGTGCCAGCAGCCTAGGACGTAACAATGAGCAGTTCTTC.

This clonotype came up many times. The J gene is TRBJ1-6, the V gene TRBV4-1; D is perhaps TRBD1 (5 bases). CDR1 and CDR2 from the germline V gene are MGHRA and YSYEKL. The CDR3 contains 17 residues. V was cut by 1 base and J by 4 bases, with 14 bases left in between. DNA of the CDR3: TGCGCCAGCAGCCAAGCTTCCCGGGGCTTATATAATTCACCCCTCCACTTT. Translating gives CASSQASRGLYNSPLHF.

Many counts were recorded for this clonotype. The CDR3 DNA is TGCAGCGTTCGAGGACAGGGCACAGATACGCAGTATTTT. It translates to CSVRGQGTDTQYF. This chain uses TRBV29-1 with TRBJ2-3; TRBD1 aligns across 7 bases. CDR3 length: 13 amino acids. The V segment lost 5 bases and the J segment 1 base; nucleotides outside the gene matches: 3. Looked up from germline, CDR1 is SQVTM and CDR2 is ANQGSEA.

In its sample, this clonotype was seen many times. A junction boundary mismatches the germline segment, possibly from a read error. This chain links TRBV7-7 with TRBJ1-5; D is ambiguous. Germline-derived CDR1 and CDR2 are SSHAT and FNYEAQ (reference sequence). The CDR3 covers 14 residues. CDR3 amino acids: CASSLESDNQPQHF. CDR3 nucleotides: TGTGCTAGCAGCTTGGAGTCAGACAATCAGCCCCAGCATTTT.

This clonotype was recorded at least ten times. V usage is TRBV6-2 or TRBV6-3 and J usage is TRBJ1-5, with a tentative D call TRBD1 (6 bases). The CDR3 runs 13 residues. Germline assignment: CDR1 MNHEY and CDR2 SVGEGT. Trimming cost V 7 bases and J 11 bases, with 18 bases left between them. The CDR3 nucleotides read TGTGCCAGCACCTCCCCACAGGGAGGAACCCAGCATTTT. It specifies CASTSPQGGTQHF.

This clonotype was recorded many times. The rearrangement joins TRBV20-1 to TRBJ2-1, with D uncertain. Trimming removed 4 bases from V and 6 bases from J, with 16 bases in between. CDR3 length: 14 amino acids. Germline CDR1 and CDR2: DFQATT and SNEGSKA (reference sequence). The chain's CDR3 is CSAKGGRRVNEQFF. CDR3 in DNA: TGCAGTGCTAAGGGCGGAAGAAGGGTCAATGAGCAGTTCTTC.

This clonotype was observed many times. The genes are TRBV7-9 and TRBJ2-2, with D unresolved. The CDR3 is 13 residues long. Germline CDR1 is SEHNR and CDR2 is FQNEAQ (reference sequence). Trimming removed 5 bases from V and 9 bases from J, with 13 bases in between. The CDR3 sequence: CASSPRQGWELFF. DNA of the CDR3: TGTGCCAGCAGCCCTAGACAAGGGTGGGAGCTGTTTTTT.

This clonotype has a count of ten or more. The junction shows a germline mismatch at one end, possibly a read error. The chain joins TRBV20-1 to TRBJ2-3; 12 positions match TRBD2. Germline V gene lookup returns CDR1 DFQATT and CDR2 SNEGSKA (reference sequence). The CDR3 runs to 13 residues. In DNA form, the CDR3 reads TGCAGGGCTAGCGGGGGGGCGTCAGATACGCAGTATTTT. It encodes CRASGGASDTQYF.

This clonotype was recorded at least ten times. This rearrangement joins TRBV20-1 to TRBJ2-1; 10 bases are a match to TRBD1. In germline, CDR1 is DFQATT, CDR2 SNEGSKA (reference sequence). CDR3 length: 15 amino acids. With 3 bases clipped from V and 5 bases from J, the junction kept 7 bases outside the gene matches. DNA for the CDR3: TGCAGTGCTAGTCAGGACAGGGGGGCCGACAATGAGCAGTTCTTC. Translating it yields CSASQDRGADNEQFF.

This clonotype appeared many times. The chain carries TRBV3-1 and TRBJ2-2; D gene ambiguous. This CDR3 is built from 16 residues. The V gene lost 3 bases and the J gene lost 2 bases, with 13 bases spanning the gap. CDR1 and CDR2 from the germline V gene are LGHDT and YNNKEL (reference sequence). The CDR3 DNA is TGTGCCAGCAGCCAGGAGCGCTTTACTAACACCGGGGAGCTGTTTTTT. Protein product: CASSQERFTNTGELFF.

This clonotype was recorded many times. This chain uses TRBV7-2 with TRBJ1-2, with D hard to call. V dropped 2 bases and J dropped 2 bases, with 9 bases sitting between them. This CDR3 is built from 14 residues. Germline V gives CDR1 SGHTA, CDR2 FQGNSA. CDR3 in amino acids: CASSLTETNYGYTF. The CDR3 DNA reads TGTGCCAGCAGCTTAACGGAAACGAACTATGGCTACACCTTC.

The CDR3 region is CASSLSSGVPYEQYF. The CDR3 DNA is TGTGCCAGCAGTTTATCGTCAGGGGTTCCCTACGAGCAGTACTTC. V usage is TRBV27 and J usage is TRBJ2-7, with a weak D call TRBD1 (6 bases). V was pared by 0 bases and J by 2 bases, with 11 bases between. CDR1 MNHEY and CDR2 SMNVEV come from the germline V gene (reference sequence). There are 15 residues in the CDR3.

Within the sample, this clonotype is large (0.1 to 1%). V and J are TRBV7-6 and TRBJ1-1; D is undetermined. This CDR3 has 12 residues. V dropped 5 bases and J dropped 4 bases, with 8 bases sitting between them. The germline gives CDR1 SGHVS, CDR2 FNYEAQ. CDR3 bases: TGTGCCAGCAGCCGTGCGGGCACTGAAGCTTTCTTT. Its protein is CASSRAGTEAFF.

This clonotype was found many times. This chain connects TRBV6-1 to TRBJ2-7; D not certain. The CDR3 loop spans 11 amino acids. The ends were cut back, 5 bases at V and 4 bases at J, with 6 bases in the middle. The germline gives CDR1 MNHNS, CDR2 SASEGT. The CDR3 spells CASSRQYEQYF. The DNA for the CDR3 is TGTGCCAGCAGTCGTCAGTACGAGCAGTACTTC.

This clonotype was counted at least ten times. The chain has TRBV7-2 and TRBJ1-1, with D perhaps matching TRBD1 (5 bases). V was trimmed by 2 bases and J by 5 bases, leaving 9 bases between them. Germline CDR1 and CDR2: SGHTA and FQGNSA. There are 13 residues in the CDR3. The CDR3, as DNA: TGTGCCAGCAGCTTACAATGGGGGACTGAAGCTTTCTTT. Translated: CASSLQWGTEAFF. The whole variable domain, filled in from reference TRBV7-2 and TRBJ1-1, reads GAGVSQSPSNKVTEKGKDVELRCDPISGHTALYWYRQSLGQGLEFLIYFQGNSAPDKSGLPSDRFSAERTGGSVSTLTIQRTQQEDSAVYLCASSLQWGTEAFFGQGTRLTVV.

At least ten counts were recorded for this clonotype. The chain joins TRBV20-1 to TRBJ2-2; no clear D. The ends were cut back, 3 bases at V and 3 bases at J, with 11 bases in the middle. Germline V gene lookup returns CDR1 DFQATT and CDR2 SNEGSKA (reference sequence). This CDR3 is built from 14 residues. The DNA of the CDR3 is TGCAGTGCTAGGCCGTTCGGAGACACCGGGGAGCTGTTTTTT. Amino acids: CSARPFGDTGELFF.

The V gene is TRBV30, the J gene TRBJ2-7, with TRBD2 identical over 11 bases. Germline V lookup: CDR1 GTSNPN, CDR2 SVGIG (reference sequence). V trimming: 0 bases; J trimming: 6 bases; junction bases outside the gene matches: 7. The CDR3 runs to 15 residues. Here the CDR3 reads CAWSVPGTSGSEQYF. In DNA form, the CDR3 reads TGTGCCTGGAGTGTACCCGGGACTAGCGGTTCCGAGCAGTACTTC.

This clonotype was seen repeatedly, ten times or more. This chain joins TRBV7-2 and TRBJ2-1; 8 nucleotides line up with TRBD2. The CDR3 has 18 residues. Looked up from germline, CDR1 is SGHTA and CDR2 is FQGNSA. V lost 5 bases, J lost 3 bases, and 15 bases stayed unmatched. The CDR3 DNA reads TGTGCCAGCAGCCAATCTTGGCGTATAGCGGGGAGCTACAATGAGCAGTTCTTC. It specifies CASSQSWRIAGSYNEQFF.

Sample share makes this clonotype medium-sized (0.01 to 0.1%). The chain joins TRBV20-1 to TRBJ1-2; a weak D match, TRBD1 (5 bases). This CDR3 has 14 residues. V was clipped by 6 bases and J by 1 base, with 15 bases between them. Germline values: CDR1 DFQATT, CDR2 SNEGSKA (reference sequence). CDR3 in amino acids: CSAAGPELNYGYTF. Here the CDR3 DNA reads TGCAGTGCGGCGGGGCCCGAACTTAACTATGGCTACACCTTC.

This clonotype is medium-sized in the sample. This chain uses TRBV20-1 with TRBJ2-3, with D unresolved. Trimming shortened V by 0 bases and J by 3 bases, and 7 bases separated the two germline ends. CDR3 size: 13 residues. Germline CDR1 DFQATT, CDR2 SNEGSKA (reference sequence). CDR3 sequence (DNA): TGCAGTGCTAGAGAGGGTGTGACAGATACGCAGTATTTT. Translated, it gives CSAREGVTDTQYF.

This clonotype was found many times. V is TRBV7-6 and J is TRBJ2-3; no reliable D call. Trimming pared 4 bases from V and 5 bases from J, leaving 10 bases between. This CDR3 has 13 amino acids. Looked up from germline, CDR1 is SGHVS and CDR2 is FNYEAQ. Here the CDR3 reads CASSSSGLDTQYF. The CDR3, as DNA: TGTGCCAGCAGCTCCTCGGGCTTAGATACGCAGTATTTT. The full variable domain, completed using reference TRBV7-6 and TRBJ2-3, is GAGVSQSPRYKVTKRGQDVALRCDPISGHVSLYWYRQALGQGPEFLTYFNYEAQQDKSGLPNDRFSAERPEGSISTLTIQRTEQRDSAMYRCASSSSGLDTQYFGPGTRLTVL.

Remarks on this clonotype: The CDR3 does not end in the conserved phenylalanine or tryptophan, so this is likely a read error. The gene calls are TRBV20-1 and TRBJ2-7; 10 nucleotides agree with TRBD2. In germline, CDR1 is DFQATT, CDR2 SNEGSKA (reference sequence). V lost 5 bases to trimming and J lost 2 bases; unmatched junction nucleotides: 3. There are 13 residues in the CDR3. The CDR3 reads CSALLAGTYEQYI. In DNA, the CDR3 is TGCAGTGCTCTACTAGCGGGGACCTACGAGCAGTACATC.